Listed below are T cell receptor beta chains from one sample, sequenced in a study of cytomegalovirus exposure and HLA in healthy donors. Sequencing was performed with immunoSEQ multiplex PCR; in TCRdb, only in-frame clones are kept and a portion is missing. Of about 120,000 clones in the sample, about 90% were seen once. The material sequenced was PBMCs. Receptors originate from a man between 40 and 49 years old in good health and CMV-seronegative. CDR3s include the opening cysteine and the closing phenylalanine or tryptophan. The D gene is left open where the match is weak. A clone size is listed for some rows: how often the clone was seen (once, few, many), or a class if it is expanded.

>13|.|TRBJ1-1|TRBV28|.
TGTGCCAGCAACACCCCGATGAACACTGAAGCTTTCTTT
CASNTPMNTEAFF
>14|.|TRBJ2-1|TRBV4-3|.
TGCGCCAGCAGCCAAGGGCCAGGGTCGTATGAGCAGTTCTTC
CASSQGPGSYEQFF
>17|TRBD2|TRBJ2-5|TRBV19|few
TGTGCCAGTAGTATGGGGGCTAGCGGGGTGACAGGGGAGACCCAGTACTTC
CASSMGASGVTGETQYF
>14|TRBD1|TRBJ2-7|TRBV2|.
TGTGCCAGCAAACCCGCGGGACAGGGGTACGAGCAGTACTTC
CASKPAGQGYEQYF
>11|.|TRBJ1-2|TRBV7-2|.
TGTGCCAGCAGTCTTAGGACAGGCTACACCTTC
CASSLRTGYTF
>15|TRBD2|TRBJ2-1|TRBV18|.
TGTGCCAGCTCACCACGGACTAGCGGGGTTGATGAGCAGTTCTTC
CASSPRTSGVDEQFF
>16|TRBD1|TRBJ1-3|TRBV7-8|.
TGTGCCAGCAGCATAACGGACAGGGGTAATGGAAACACCATATATTTT
CASSITDRGNGNTIYF
>14|TRBD1|TRBJ1-4|TRBV5-1|.
TGCGCCAGCAGCTTACAGGGGGCGGGTGAAAAACTGTTTTTT
CASSLQGAGEKLFF
>14|.|TRBJ1-5|TRBV7-8|.
TGTGCCAGCAGTTATGGGGCTCGAAATCAGCCCCAGCATTTT
CASSYGARNQPQHF
>15|TRBD1|TRBJ2-7|TRBV13|.
TGTGCCAGCAGCTTATTTGGACAGGGGTTGAGGGAGCAGTACTTC
CASSLFGQGLREQYF
>15|.|TRBJ2-5|TRBV4-2|.
TGTGCCAGCAGCCAATCGAGGACTGGGGAAAAGGCCCAGTACTTC
CASSQSRTGEKAQYF
>15|TRBD1|TRBJ2-5|TRBV5-1|.
TGCGCCAGCAGCTACGCCGGGACAGGGTGGGAGACCCAGTACTTC
CASSYAGTGWETQYF
>15|TRBD2|TRBJ2-3|TRBV2|.
TGTGCCAGCAGAAGAGCGGGGGCAAGCACAGATACGCAGTATTTT
CASRRAGASTDTQYF
>14|.|TRBJ1-4|TRBV6-5|.
TGTGCCAGCAGTTGGCAGGGGACGGGTGAAAAACTGTTTTTT
CASSWQGTGEKLFF
>14|.|TRBJ1-2|TRBV28|once
TGTGCCAGCAGTGGATCAGGGGTGTTATATGGCTACACCTTC
CASSGSGVLYGYTF
>13|.|TRBJ1-2|TRBV28|.
TGTGCCAGCAGTTCCACAGGGATCTATGGCTACACCTTC
CASSSTGIYGYTF
>11|.|TRBJ2-3|TRBV15|.
TGTGCCACCAGCCCTGGCTGGACGCAGTATTTT
CATSPGWTQYF
>16|.|TRBJ1-6|TRBV5-1|.
TGCGCCAGCAGCTTGTCACAGGGAAACTATAATTCACCCCTCCACTTT
CASSLSQGNYNSPLHF
>14|TRBD1|TRBJ1-1|TRBV27|.
TGTGCCAGCAGTTACTCACAGGGGGGCACTGAAGCTTTCTTT
CASSYSQGGTEAFF
>17|TRBD2|TRBJ2-3|TRBV4-1|.
TGCGCCAGCAGCCGAGACATAGCGGGGGGGATCATAAATACGCAGTATTTT
CASSRDIAGGIINTQYF
>16|TRBD1|TRBJ2-7|TRBV7-2|.
TGTGCCAGCAGCTCACAAGCCGGGACAGCTATCTACGAGCAGTACTTC
CASSSQAGTAIYEQYF
>11|.|TRBJ1-1|TRBV6-5|.
TGTGCCAGCACTTACCAGGGCTTAGCTTTCTTT
CASTYQGLAFF
>14|TRBD1|TRBJ1-5|TRBV7-8|.
TGTGCCAGCAGCTTGGGGACAGGGAATCAGCCCCAGCATTTT
CASSLGTGNQPQHF
>15|.|TRBJ2-7|TRBV2|.
TGTGCCAGCAGTGAACGACTGGGGAGCTCCTACGAGCAGTACTTC
CASSERLGSSYEQYF
>16|TRBD1|TRBJ1-5|TRBV29-1|.
TGCAGCACACCAGGACAGGGGACCATTAGCAATCAGCCCCAGCATTTT
CSTPGQGTISNQPQHF
>15|.|TRBJ2-1|TRBV5-1|.
TGCGCCAGCAGCTTGGGGGGCTTCTCCTACAATGAGCAGTTCTTC
CASSLGGFSYNEQFF
>16|.|TRBJ2-1|TRBV5-1|.
TGCGCCAGCAGCTTAGACGGCCAGGTTTCCTACAATGAGCAGTTCTTC
CASSLDGQVSYNEQFF
>13|TRBD2|TRBJ2-1|TRBV7-2|.
TGTGCCAGCAGCTTAGCGGGTGGGGGGAGGGTGTTCTTC
CASSLAGGGRVFF
>14|TRBD1|TRBJ1-4|TRBV7-2|.
TGTGCCAGCAGCCGGGGACAGGGCGTTGAAAAACTGTTTTTT
CASSRGQGVEKLFF
>16|.|TRBJ1-4|TRBV19|few
TGTGCCAGTAGTTCTAGTAGGACGGAGGGAAATGAAAAACTGTTTTTT
CASSSSRTEGNEKLFF
>14|TRBD1|TRBJ2-7|TRBV4-1|.
TGCGCCAGCAGCGTTCGGACAGGGGAGGTCGAGCAGTACTTC
CASSVRTGEVEQYF
>17|.|TRBJ2-4|TRBV27|.
TGTGCCAGAGAACCCAAAACAGGTCTACTAGCCAAAAACATTCAGTACTTC
CAREPKTGLLAKNIQYF
>14|.|TRBJ1-3|TRBV4-1|.
TGCGCCAGCAGCTTCCAATTCTCTGGAAACACCATATATTTT
CASSFQFSGNTIYF
>13|.|TRBJ1-2|TRBV30|.
TGTGCCTGGAGTGTTCTGGGGAGCTATGGCTACACCTTC
CAWSVLGSYGYTF
>15|TRBD1|TRBJ2-7|TRBV29-1|.
TGCAGCGTCGGGACAGGGGGCGCTCCGGCCTACGAGCAGTACTTC
CSVGTGGAPAYEQYF
>14|.|TRBJ1-5|TRBV6-1|.
TGTGCCAGCAGTGGGCGCGGGAGCAATCAGCCCCAGCATTTT
CASSGRGSNQPQHF
>14|TRBD1|TRBJ1-2|TRBV10-3|.
TGTGCCAGCAGGGGGCCCTCTAAGGACTATGGCTACACCTTC
CASRGPSKDYGYTF